Below are 30 T cell receptor beta chains sequenced from a single sample in a study of cytomegalovirus exposure and HLA in healthy donors. The PCR contained 60 Vbeta and 13 Jbeta primers. The assay was immunoSEQ multiplex PCR, and TCRdb's table has in-frame clones only and misses some. The sample yields about 190,000 clones, roughly 81% seen once. Sequenced sample: PBMCs. These receptors came from a woman in her twenties or thirties in good health and CMV-seropositive.

The gene calls are TRBV6-6 and TRBJ2-3; D perhaps matches TRBD2 (6 bases). Germline lookup yields CDR1 MNHNY and CDR2 SVGAGI (reference sequence). Between the trimmed V and J ends, which lost 5 bases and 0 bases, there was a span of 12 bases. This CDR3 is built from 15 residues. CDR3 bases: TGTGCCAGCAGTCCGATTGGGGGGAGCACAGATACGCAGTATTTT. This translates into CASSPIGGSTDTQYF.

The chain uses TRBV7-9 and TRBJ1-1, with a possible D match to TRBD1 (6 bases). The V gene's germline CDR1 is SEHNR and CDR2 FQNEAQ (reference sequence). The ends were cut back, 5 bases at V and 8 bases at J, with 12 bases in the middle. The CDR3 covers 12 residues. Here the CDR3 reads CASSPGGAEAFF. CDR3 nucleotide sequence: TGTGCCAGCAGCCCGGGGGGGGCAGAAGCTTTCTTT.

V is TRBV5-6 and J is TRBJ2-7; 9 bases fit TRBD2. CDR1 SGHDT and CDR2 YYEEEE come from the germline V gene. V lost 4 bases to trimming and J lost 0 bases; unmatched junction nucleotides: 5. CDR3 length: 15 residues. Here the CDR3 DNA reads TGTGCCAGCAGCCGTATTAGCGGGGGCTCCTACGAGCAGTACTTC. Translating gives CASSRISGGSYEQYF.

The gene calls are TRBV6-6 and TRBJ2-1, with D perhaps TRBD2 (6 bases). CDR3 length equals 15 residues. V was pared by 5 bases and J by 10 bases, with 21 bases between. Germline V gene data show CDR1 as MNHNY and CDR2 as SVGAGI (reference sequence). CDR3 coding DNA: TGTGCCAGCAGTCTAGGCCTCGGGAGCAGGTGGGAGCAGTTCTTC. Amino acids: CASSLGLGSRWEQFF.

The gene calls are TRBV4-2 and TRBJ1-2; D gene uncertain. Trimming stripped 5 bases from V and 4 bases from J, with 11 bases between. This CDR3 comprises 13 residues. Germline V lookup: CDR1 LGHNA, CDR2 YNFKEQ. This chain's CDR3 is CASSSRGSYGYTF. For the CDR3, the DNA is TGTGCCAGCAGCTCCCGGGGAAGCTATGGCTACACCTTC.

The V and J genes are TRBV27 and TRBJ2-1; TRBD2 matches 10 bases. The CDR3 consists of 17 residues. Germline V gene data show CDR1 as MNHEY and CDR2 as SMNVEV (reference sequence). V gave up 10 bases and J gave up 0 bases; unmatched junction bases: 12. The CDR3 bases are TGTGCCATCCGCGGGACTAGCGCCTCTTCCTCCTACAATGAGCAGTTCTTC. It specifies CAIRGTSASSSYNEQFF.

This clone showed up just a few times. The chain links TRBV21-1 to TRBJ1-5; TRBD1 was called by the table and not checked on the DNA. TRBV21-1 corresponds to a pseudogene. CDR3 size: 16 residues. The DNA for the CDR3 is TGTGCCAGCAGCAAGAGTGACAGGGGGGTTAATCAGCCCCAGCATTTT. Its protein product is CASSKSDRGVNQPQHF.

This sequence joins TRBV6-1 and TRBJ2-7; the match to TRBD2 covers 14 bases. V shed 6 bases, J shed 3 bases, and the junction held 4 bases outside the gene matches. Germline V lookup: CDR1 MNHNS, CDR2 SASEGT. The CDR3 runs 15 residues. CDR3 sequence: CASSPGTSGSYEQYF. The CDR3 DNA is TGTGCCAGCAGCCCCGGGACTAGCGGGAGCTACGAGCAGTACTTC.

This clone was found a few times. This sequence joins TRBV7-9 and TRBJ1-1, with 7 positions matching TRBD1. The V segment lost 5 bases and the J segment 0 bases; nucleotides outside the gene matches: 6. This CDR3 spans 15 amino acids. Germline V gene lookup returns CDR1 SEHNR and CDR2 FQNEAQ (reference sequence). CDR3 sequence (DNA): TGTGCCAGCAGCACAACGACAGGGATGAACACTGAAGCTTTCTTT. Protein sequence: CASSTTTGMNTEAFF.

The chain carries TRBV7-8 and TRBJ2-3; D perhaps matches TRBD2 (7 bases). V shed 5 bases and J shed 1 base, with 13 bases lying between them. The length of the CDR3 is 15 residues. CDR1 is SGHVS, CDR2 FQNEAQ, per germline. The CDR3 reads CASSGGGGGTDTQYF. CDR3 bases: TGTGCCAGCAGCGGGGGGGGCGGGGGCACAGATACGCAGTATTTT.

The chain links TRBV27 to TRBJ2-1, with 10 bases fitting TRBD2. The V gene end was trimmed by 5 bases and the J gene end by 0 bases; junction bases not matched to a gene: 4. CDR3 length: 16 amino acids. The germline V gene has CDR1 MNHEY and CDR2 SMNVEV (reference sequence). Here the CDR3 DNA reads TGTGCCAGCAGTGGGACTAGCGCCCGCTCCTACAATGAGCAGTTCTTC. Translated: CASSGTSARSYNEQFF.

The rearrangement joins TRBV28 to TRBJ2-7; D is perhaps TRBD2 (6 bases). Trimming left V 2 bases short and J 9 bases short, with 17 bases between. There are 14 residues in the CDR3. The germline gives CDR1 MDHEN, CDR2 SYDVKM. The CDR3 reads CASSLKGGGAGQYF. The CDR3 nucleotides read TGTGCCAGCAGTTTAAAAGGCGGAGGGGCGGGGCAGTACTTC.

This clone came up a few times. The CDR3 loop reads CASSFAETGPGYTF. The CDR3 nucleotides are TGTGCCAGCAGCTTCGCCGAGACAGGGCCTGGCTACACCTTC. The chain recombines TRBV7-9 with TRBJ1-2, with TRBD1 matching 7 bases. V lost 3 bases and J lost 7; bases outside the gene matches: 8. The CDR3 length is 14 residues. Germline V lookup: CDR1 SEHNR, CDR2 FQNEAQ (reference sequence).

This rearrangement joins TRBV7-9 to TRBJ2-7; TRBD2 matches at 11 bases. V lost 8 bases to trimming and J lost 2 bases; unmatched junction nucleotides: 14. The CDR3 sequence is 17 residues long. Germline V gene sequence: CDR1 SEHNR, CDR2 FQNEAQ (reference sequence). Here the CDR3 DNA reads TGTGCCAGCGAAACTTACGGAGGGACTAGCGGAGCCTACGAGCAGTACTTC. This encodes CASETYGGTSGAYEQYF.

The table lists this clone with a few counts. CDR3 protein: CASSPLTGLGTEAFF. CDR3 bases: TGTGCCAGCTCACCCTTGACAGGGCTAGGGACTGAAGCTTTCTTT. J is TRBJ1-1 and V is TRBV18; 7 nucleotides agree with TRBD1. The junction had 9 bases not matched to a gene; V was cut back by 3 bases and J by 5 bases. The CDR3 runs 15 residues. Germline CDR1 reads KGHSH; CDR2 reads LQKENI.

The chain joins TRBV27 to TRBJ2-3; D remains ambiguous. V was trimmed by 3 bases and J by 6 bases, leaving 10 bases between them. The CDR3 is made up of 13 amino acids. Germline V lookup: CDR1 MNHEY, CDR2 SMNVEV (reference sequence). For the CDR3, the DNA is TGTGCCAGCAGTTTCGAGCCCCGGGATACGCAGTATTTT. This sequence encodes CASSFEPRDTQYF.

This chain connects TRBV5-1 to TRBJ2-1, with 11 nucleotides matching TRBD2. CDR1 SGHRS and CDR2 YFSETQ come from the germline V gene. Trimming removed 4 bases from V and 9 bases from J; junction bases left unmatched: 18. This CDR3 is 18 amino acids long. In DNA, the CDR3 is TGCGCCAGCAGCGCCAGAACCTCTAGCGGGAGGAGATCGGGTGAGCAGTTCTTC. As protein: CASSARTSSGRRSGEQFF.

The V gene is TRBV7-9, the J gene TRBJ1-1; D unresolved. CDR3 size: 14 residues. V lost 5 bases, J lost 0 bases, and 10 bases lay in between. Germline-derived CDR1 and CDR2 are SEHNR and FQNEAQ (reference sequence). CDR3 sequence: CASSPPGLNTEAFF. The CDR3 bases are TGTGCCAGCAGCCCCCCGGGGTTGAACACTGAAGCTTTCTTT.

The chain uses TRBV7-2 and TRBJ2-3; TRBD2 matches 11 bases. CDR3 length equals 16 residues. V trimming: 5 bases; J trimming: 1 base; junction bases outside the gene matches: 5. Germline V gene lookup returns CDR1 SGHTA and CDR2 FQGNSA. CDR3 residues: CASSRSGRAGTDTQYF. The CDR3 coding sequence is TGTGCCAGCAGCCGTAGCGGGAGGGCTGGCACAGATACGCAGTATTTT. Combining the CDR3 with reference TRBV7-2 and TRBJ2-3 gives the whole variable domain GAGVSQSPSNKVTEKGKDVELRCDPISGHTALYWYRQSLGQGLEFLIYFQGNSAPDKSGLPSDRFSAERTGGSVSTLTIQRTQQEDSAVYLCASSRSGRAGTDTQYFGPGTRLTVL.

This chain uses TRBV29-1 with TRBJ1-1, with 12 bases identical to TRBD1. V dropped 7 bases and J dropped 9; count of bases not matched to a gene: 9. This CDR3 contains 13 residues. The germline V gene has CDR1 SQVTM and CDR2 ANQGSEA. The CDR3 is CSGDRGRLDQAFF. CDR3 DNA: TGCAGCGGGGACAGGGGGCGTTTGGACCAAGCTTTCTTT. Together with reference TRBV29-1 and TRBJ1-1, the CDR3 gives the full variable domain: SAVISQKPSRDICQRGTSLTIQCQVDSQVTMMFWYRQQPGQSLTLIATANQGSEATYESGFVIDKFPISRPNLTFSTLTVSNMSPEDSSIYLCSGDRGRLDQAFFGQGTRLTVV.

The genes are TRBV4-1 and TRBJ1-2, with D perhaps matching TRBD1 (5 bases). CDR3 size: 14 residues. Germline CDR1 MGHRA, CDR2 YSYEKL. V was trimmed by 1 base and J by 6 bases, leaving 12 bases between them. The CDR3, as DNA: TGCGCCAGCAGCCAAGGGCCCAGGGCTGATGGCTACACCTTC. Translated: CASSQGPRADGYTF.

V is TRBV5-4 and J is TRBJ2-5, with a tentative D call TRBD1 (5 bases). TRBJ2-7 explains the end of the DNA better; the J call may be wrong. The CDR3 consists of 13 residues. Germline CDR1 SGHNT, CDR2 YYREEE (reference sequence). CDR3 sequence reads: CASSWTTGNEQYF. The CDR3 nucleotides are TGTGCCAGCAGTTGGACAACTGGGAACGAGCAGTACTTC.

V usage is TRBV28 and J usage is TRBJ2-7; 12 bases are a match to TRBD2. CDR1 and CDR2 (germline): MDHEN, SYDVKM. V lost 3 bases and J lost 5; bases outside the gene matches: 11. The CDR3 is made up of 17 amino acids. As DNA, the CDR3 is TGTGCCAGCAGTTTCCTCCCGGCTAGCGGGAGGGTGGACGAGCAGTACTTC. It yields the protein CASSFLPASGRVDEQYF. Using reference TRBV28 and TRBJ2-7 for the parts outside the CDR3, the full variable domain is DVKVTQSSRYLVKRTGEKVFLECVQDMDHENMFWYRQDPGLGLRLIYFSYDVKMKEKGDIPEGYSVSREKKERFSLILESASTNQTSMYLCASSFLPASGRVDEQYFGPGTRLTVT.

This rearrangement joins TRBV19 to TRBJ2-2, with a weak D call TRBD2 (5 bases). Trimming pared 2 bases from V and 4 bases from J, leaving 11 bases between. CDR3 length: 15 amino acids. Germline values: CDR1 LNHDA, CDR2 SQIVND (reference sequence). CDR3 DNA sequence: TGTGCCAGTAGTATATGGCTAGCTCCCACCGGGGAGCTGTTTTTT. Encoded protein: CASSIWLAPTGELFF.

The gene calls are TRBV27 and TRBJ2-3; weak D call: TRBD2 (6 bases). CDR1 and CDR2 from the germline V gene are MNHEY and SMNVEV (reference sequence). The CDR3 sequence is 16 residues long. The germline V and J ends were trimmed by 3 bases and 2 bases, with 15 bases remaining between them. CDR3 nucleotides: TGTGCCAGCAGTTTTTACCCCCAGCGGGCCACAGATACGCAGTATTTT. It specifies CASSFYPQRATDTQYF.

V is TRBV9 and J is TRBJ2-1; 8 nucleotides align to TRBD2. The CDR3 contains 15 residues. Germline V gene sequence: CDR1 SGDLS, CDR2 YYNGEE. V was clipped by 4 bases and J by 2 bases; unmatched bases: 5. In nucleotides, the CDR3 is TGTGCCAGCAGCCCCCCGGGAGGGACCTACAATGAGCAGTTCTTC. Its protein is CASSPPGGTYNEQFF.

The chain uses TRBV2 and TRBJ2-7; tentatively, D is TRBD1 (5 bases). V lost 0 bases and J 1 base, leaving 7 bases between the germline ends. CDR1 is SNHLY and CDR2 is FYNNEI in the germline V gene. This CDR3 contains 14 residues. The CDR3: CASSEAAGSYEQYF. The CDR3 nucleotides read TGTGCCAGCAGTGAAGCGGCAGGGTCCTACGAGCAGTACTTC.

This clone was seen just once. The chain carries TRBV27 and TRBJ2-7; 8 nucleotides line up with TRBD1. V shed 5 bases, J shed 5 bases, and the junction held 8 bases outside the gene matches. Per germline, CDR1 MNHEY and CDR2 SMNVEV (reference sequence). The CDR3 runs to 14 residues. The CDR3 sequence is CASSPGTGSHEQYF. CDR3 in DNA: TGTGCCAGCAGTCCCGGGACAGGTAGCCACGAGCAGTACTTC.

V is TRBV6-4 and J is TRBJ2-1, with 10 positions matching TRBD2. V trimming: 4 bases; J trimming: 7 bases; junction bases outside the gene matches: 1. This CDR3 has 13 amino acids. Germline-derived CDR1 and CDR2 are MRHNA and SNTAGT. CDR3: CASSVAGGNEQFF. In DNA form, the CDR3 reads TGTGCCAGCAGTGTAGCGGGGGGTAATGAGCAGTTCTTC.

The chain joins TRBV15 to TRBJ2-1; possibly TRBD2 for D (6 bases). The CDR3 spans 16 residues. V lost 4 bases, J lost 4 bases, and 17 bases lay in between. Germline lookup yields CDR1 LNHNV and CDR2 YYDKDF (reference sequence). The CDR3 region is CATSTRGGGTYNEQFF. CDR3 nucleotide sequence: TGTGCCACCAGCACACGAGGTGGGGGGACTTACAATGAGCAGTTCTTC.